This T cell receptor (beta chain) originates from a study of metastatic and nonmetastatic thyroid tumors. Study background: A comparison of repertoires was made across blood and tumor or nodule tissue from malignant and benign thyroid patients.

All patients reached thyroid surgery having received no treatment beforehand. Regarding this clone: The junction shows a germline mismatch at one end, possibly a read error.

TCRdb re-clonotyped the PCR reads through MiXCR. The sample consists of tens of thousands of clones, roughly 12% of them appearing once. CDR3 length equals 15 residues. Germline V lookup: CDR1 MDHEN, CDR2 SYDVKM. The specimen sequenced was blood. This receptor was identified in a female donor with papillary thyroid cancer or a benign thyroid nodule (not recorded which). Some clones in this sample may be carry-over from other donors' samples. The J gene is TRBJ2-7, the V gene TRBV28; D possibly corresponds to TRBD2 (7 bases). The CDR3 DNA reads TGTGCCACCCGAGCCTGGGGGGGGGGCGGTGACGATCAGTACTTC. It codes for CATRAWGGGGDDQYF. Complete variable domain (other parts from reference TRBV28 and TRBJ2-7): DVKVTQSSRYLVKRTGEKVFLECVQDMDHENMFWYRQDPGLGLRLIYFSYDVKMKEKGDIPEGYSVSREKKERFSLILESASTNQTSMYLCATRAWGGGGDDQYFGPGTRLTVT.